A selection of T cell receptor beta chains follows, all from one sample in a study of cytomegalovirus exposure and HLA in healthy donors. The table came from immunoSEQ multiplex PCR; TCRdb's copy has only in-frame clones and leaves some out. The data hold approximately 170,000 clones, with 80% observed a single time. Sequenced input: PBMCs. Receptors originate from a woman aged 50 to 65 in good health and CMV-seropositive. The CDR3 runs from the conserved cysteine through the conserved F or W. D genes are given only for firm matches. The size entry is marked missing in some rows and otherwise reads once, few, many or a size class.

clone size: -
J gene: TRBJ2-1
D gene: -
V gene: TRBV7-8
CDR3 DNA: TGTGCCAGCAGCTCCACAGGTAGGGCCGGGACTCAGGGCTGGAATGAGCAGTTCTTC
CDR3 protein: CASSSTGRAGTQGWNEQFF

clone size: -
J gene: TRBJ2-5
D gene: -
V gene: TRBV4-2
CDR3 DNA: TGTGCCAGCAGCCCCACGTGGAGGGATGGCCAAGAGACCCAGTACTTC
CDR3 protein: CASSPTWRDGQETQYF

clone size: -
J gene: TRBJ1-2
D gene: -
V gene: TRBV11-2
CDR3 DNA: TGTGCCAGCAGCTTAGGTCAGTCTAGTATCTATGGCTACACCTTC
CDR3 protein: CASSLGQSSIYGYTF

clone size: -
J gene: TRBJ2-7
D gene: -
V gene: TRBV15
CDR3 DNA: TGTGCCACCAGCAGCCTGGGAGACGAGCAGTACTTC
CDR3 protein: CATSSLGDEQYF

clone size: -
J gene: TRBJ2-7
D gene: TRBD2
V gene: TRBV5-1
CDR3 DNA: TGCGCCAGCAGCTTCGGGGGAGGGTTCTACGAGCAGTACTTC
CDR3 protein: CASSFGGGFYEQYF

clone size: -
J gene: TRBJ1-2
D gene: -
V gene: TRBV6-4
CDR3 DNA: TGTGCCAGCAGTGACTCCTCAGGATGGGGCTACACCTTC
CDR3 protein: CASSDSSGWGYTF

clone size: -
J gene: TRBJ1-3
D gene: -
V gene: TRBV4-3
CDR3 DNA: TGCGCCAGCAGCCAAGATCGGGGGAATGGAAACACCATATATTTT
CDR3 protein: CASSQDRGNGNTIYF

clone size: -
J gene: TRBJ1-4
D gene: TRBD1
V gene: TRBV4-3
CDR3 DNA: TGCGCCAGCAGCCAAGGGACAGGGGGGTCTACTAATGAAAAACTGTTTTTT
CDR3 protein: CASSQGTGGSTNEKLFF

clone size: -
J gene: TRBJ2-1
D gene: TRBD2
V gene: TRBV7-3
CDR3 DNA: TGTGCCAGCAGCTCCCTAGCGGGATCCTACAATGAGCAGTTCTTC
CDR3 protein: CASSSLAGSYNEQFF

clone size: -
J gene: TRBJ1-1
D gene: -
V gene: TRBV9
CDR3 DNA: TGTGCCAGCAGCGATCCAGGGGTCACTGAAGCTTTCTTT
CDR3 protein: CASSDPGVTEAFF

clone size: -
J gene: TRBJ1-1
D gene: TRBD1
V gene: TRBV27
CDR3 DNA: TGTGCCAGCCGCTTTGGGACAGGGTTCACTGAAGCTTTCTTT
CDR3 protein: CASRFGTGFTEAFF

clone size: -
J gene: TRBJ2-2
D gene: -
V gene: TRBV4-1
CDR3 DNA: TGCGCCAGCAGCCCGAGACTAGAGACCGGGGAGCTGTTTTTT
CDR3 protein: CASSPRLETGELFF

clone size: -
J gene: TRBJ1-1
D gene: TRBD1
V gene: TRBV6-6
CDR3 DNA: TGTGCCAGCAGCCCATTGGACAGGGCAGCTACTGAAGCTTTCTTT
CDR3 protein: CASSPLDRAATEAFF

clone size: few
J gene: TRBJ2-7
D gene: TRBD1
V gene: TRBV5-4
CDR3 DNA: TGTGCCAGCAGCCTCGGGACAGCTTCCTACGAGCAGTACTTC
CDR3 protein: CASSLGTASYEQYF

clone size: once
J gene: TRBJ1-1
D gene: -
V gene: TRBV18
CDR3 DNA: TGTGCCAGCTCACCAATGGCAGCGACTAACACTGAAGCTTTCTTT
CDR3 protein: CASSPMAATNTEAFF

clone size: -
J gene: TRBJ2-7
D gene: -
V gene: TRBV27
CDR3 DNA: TGTGCCAGCAGTTTAGCCCCCGGTTCCTACGAGCAGTACTTC
CDR3 protein: CASSLAPGSYEQYF

clone size: -
J gene: TRBJ2-7
D gene: -
V gene: TRBV4-2
CDR3 DNA: TGTGCCAGCAGCTTCGAGGCACAGGGGGGGTACGAGCAGTACTTC
CDR3 protein: CASSFEAQGGYEQYF

clone size: -
J gene: TRBJ1-5
D gene: -
V gene: TRBV29-1
CDR3 DNA: TGCAGCGTTGTACAGGGTAATCAGCCCCAGCATTTT
CDR3 protein: CSVVQGNQPQHF

clone size: -
J gene: TRBJ2-3
D gene: -
V gene: TRBV28
CDR3 DNA: TGTGCCAGCACCTTAGAGGGCCCAGATACGCAGTATTTT
CDR3 protein: CASTLEGPDTQYF

clone size: few
J gene: TRBJ2-5
D gene: -
V gene: TRBV30
CDR3 DNA: TGTGCCTGTCACCCCGGGACTTCCCGTGAGACCCAGTACTTC
CDR3 protein: CACHPGTSRETQYF

clone size: -
J gene: TRBJ2-2
D gene: -
V gene: TRBV9
CDR3 DNA: TGTGCCAGCAGCGTAGGGGGAGGTCGGACCGGGGAGCTGTTTTTT
CDR3 protein: CASSVGGGRTGELFF

clone size: few
J gene: TRBJ2-1
D gene: -
V gene: TRBV5-1
CDR3 DNA: TGCGCCAGCAGCTTAACGACCAACAGCAATGAGCAGTTCTTC
CDR3 protein: CASSLTTNSNEQFF

clone size: few
J gene: TRBJ1-5
D gene: -
V gene: TRBV7-5
CDR3 DNA: TGTGCCAGAAGCTTTGATTCCGGACAGGGGGCAAGGCAGCCCCAGCATTTT
CDR3 protein: CARSFDSGQGARQPQHF

clone size: -
J gene: TRBJ1-6
D gene: TRBD1
V gene: TRBV4-1
CDR3 DNA: TGCGCCAGCAGCTCGCCGGACAGGGGCTCGGGTTCACCCCTCCACTTT
CDR3 protein: CASSSPDRGSGSPLHF

clone size: -
J gene: TRBJ2-2
D gene: -
V gene: TRBV5-1
CDR3 DNA: TGCGCCAGCAGCTTTTCGGGGAACACCGGGGAGCTGTTTTTT
CDR3 protein: CASSFSGNTGELFF

clone size: -
J gene: TRBJ2-5
D gene: -
V gene: TRBV2
CDR3 DNA: TGTGCCAGCAGTGAATTGCTAGTGGAGACCCAGTACTTC
CDR3 protein: CASSELLVETQYF

clone size: -
J gene: TRBJ2-1
D gene: -
V gene: TRBV5-1
CDR3 DNA: TGCGCCAGCAGCTTCGACAATGAGCAGTTCTTC
CDR3 protein: CASSFDNEQFF

clone size: -
J gene: TRBJ1-5
D gene: -
V gene: TRBV27
CDR3 DNA: TGTGCCAGCAGTTCCAGCGGCATTAGCAATCAGCCCCAGCATTTT
CDR3 protein: CASSSSGISNQPQHF

clone size: -
J gene: TRBJ2-7
D gene: TRBD1
V gene: TRBV18
CDR3 DNA: TGTGCCAGCTCACCAACAGGGGCCCCCTACGAGCAGTACTTC
CDR3 protein: CASSPTGAPYEQYF

clone size: -
J gene: TRBJ2-5
D gene: -
V gene: TRBV20-1
CDR3 DNA: TGCAGTGCTAGTTCATTTGAGACCCAGTACTTC
CDR3 protein: CSASSFETQYF

clone size: once
J gene: TRBJ2-5
D gene: TRBD2
V gene: TRBV7-2
CDR3 DNA: TGTGCCAGCAGCTTGGGACTAGCGGGAGTTTTTGGGGAGACCCAGTACTTC
CDR3 protein: CASSLGLAGVFGETQYF

clone size: -
J gene: TRBJ1-5
D gene: -
V gene: TRBV7-2
CDR3 DNA: TGTGCCAGCAGCTTACAGGGCAATCAGCCCCAGCATTTT
CDR3 protein: CASSLQGNQPQHF

clone size: -
J gene: TRBJ1-2
D gene: TRBD1
V gene: TRBV7-9
CDR3 DNA: TGTGCCAGCAGCCAAGAGACAGGGCTCGGCTACACCTTC
CDR3 protein: CASSQETGLGYTF

clone size: -
J gene: TRBJ1-1
D gene: TRBD1
V gene: TRBV27
CDR3 DNA: TGTGCCACTAACAACGGACAGGGGACGAACACTGAAGCTTTCTTT
CDR3 protein: CATNNGQGTNTEAFF

clone size: -
J gene: TRBJ1-2
D gene: -
V gene: TRBV5-1
CDR3 DNA: TGCGCCAGCAGCTTGGCCGAGATTTATGGCTACACCTTC
CDR3 protein: CASSLAEIYGYTF

clone size: few
J gene: TRBJ2-1
D gene: TRBD2
V gene: TRBV10-1
CDR3 DNA: TGCGCCAGCAGTTCCTCCGGAGCGGGGGGGAACAATGAGCAGTTCTTC
CDR3 protein: CASSSSGAGGNNEQFF

clone size: -
J gene: TRBJ2-3
D gene: TRBD2
V gene: TRBV5-1
CDR3 DNA: TGCGCCAGCAGCTTGAACCAGCGGGGGGCCCTTGTCACAGATACGCAGTATTTT
CDR3 protein: CASSLNQRGALVTDTQYF

clone size: -
J gene: TRBJ1-1
D gene: -
V gene: TRBV30
CDR3 DNA: TGTGCCTGGAGTCGGGTCACTGAAGCTTTCTTT
CDR3 protein: CAWSRVTEAFF

clone size: -
J gene: TRBJ1-3
D gene: -
V gene: TRBV7-4
CDR3 DNA: TGTGCCAGCAGCCCCACGGGGGGGGACCCCCCTCGGGGAAACACCATATATTTT
CDR3 protein: CASSPTGGDPPRGNTIYF